This T cell receptor beta chain stems from a study of T cells after yellow fever vaccination. Turning to the study itself: Preparing low-cell-number fractions relied on SMART-Seq v4 Ultra Low Input. General study points: Most clones from primary vaccination were detected again post-booster (almost 98% CD4, 88% CD8). Only a minor proportion of clonotypes was detected across both CD4 and CD8 compartments.

A few counts support this clonotype. Antigen: not known. The germline CDR1 and CDR2 sequences are MNHEY and SVGEGT. The V end lost 6 bases, the J end lost 5 bases, and 14 bases lay between the germline ends. The CDR3 runs 14 residues. From the 5' RACE reads, TCRdb called clonotypes with MiXCR, one entry per CDR3 protein. The profile shows a few hundred thousand distinct CDR3 sequences, about a sixth of them singletons. The TCR sequence derives from a man aged 18-30 years who received the YFV17D yellow fever vaccine. The chain employs TRBV6-2 or TRBV6-3 and TRBJ1-5; the D is unclear. The input for sequencing was PBMCs, taken less than 6 days after the first yellow fever vaccination. CDR3 coding DNA: TGTGCCAGCAGCTACCTTCCTTACTATCAGCCCCAGCATTTT. Translating gives CASSYLPYYQPQHF.